A single sample is the source of the 5 T cell receptor beta chains below, sequenced in a study of OX40 agonist ivuxolimab in advanced cancers. Profiled with immunoSEQ multiplex PCR; TCRdb holds only in-frame clones, not every one. The sample contains approximately 100,000 clones, roughly 87% of which appear only once. Specimen: CD4+ or CD8+ T cells sorted from blood, collected in a trial of the OX40 agonist ivuxolimab. Every receptor here comes from an adult with an advanced solid tumor such as melanoma, head and neck, liver or kidney cancer.

The rearrangement links TRBV9 to TRBJ2-7; D is undetermined. Between the trimmed V and J ends, which lost 0 bases and 7 bases, there was a span of 11 bases. CDR1 and CDR2 (germline): SGDLS, YYNGEE. This CDR3 spans 13 amino acids. The CDR3 nucleotides read TGTGCCAGCAGCGTAGACGGCCGAAGAGAGCAGTACTTC. It yields the protein CASSVDGRREQYF.

This clone was observed once. The chain is built from TRBV2 and TRBJ1-6; no clear D gene. Looked up from germline, CDR1 is SNHLY and CDR2 is FYNNEI. This CDR3 has 14 residues. Between the trimmed V and J ends, which lost 6 bases and 9 bases, there was a span of 15 bases. The CDR3 sequence: CASSGSVLSSPLHF. The CDR3 DNA is TGTGCCAGCAGCGGATCAGTCTTGAGTTCACCCCTCCACTTT.

This chain links TRBV7-2 with TRBJ2-7; the D gene is possibly TRBD2 (7 bases). The CDR3 is 14 amino acids. Between the trimmed V and J ends, which lost 6 bases and 5 bases, there was a span of 17 bases. Germline CDR1 SGHTA, CDR2 FQGNSA. The CDR3 nucleotides read TGTGCCAGCAGTTCGGCGGGGGCGAGGAACGAGCAGTACTTC. It yields the protein CASSSAGARNEQYF.

The chain carries TRBV19 and TRBJ1-4, with D tentatively TRBD1 (5 bases). The CDR3 loop spans 15 amino acids. The germline CDR1 and CDR2 sequences are LNHDA and SQIVND (reference sequence). Between the trimmed V and J ends, which lost 9 bases and 8 bases, there was a span of 22 bases. The CDR3 region is CASSRSWGPGEKLFF. CDR3 nucleotides: TGTGCCAGCAGCCGGAGTTGGGGACCGGGCGAAAAACTGTTTTTT.

This clone was picked up many times. The chain links TRBV4-2 to TRBJ2-2; no reliable D call. This CDR3 spans 13 amino acids. CDR1 is LGHNA and CDR2 is YNFKEQ in the germline V gene. The V and J ends lost 0 bases and 6 bases respectively, with 5 bases between them. CDR3 sequence: CASSQDLSGELFF. The CDR3, as DNA: TGTGCCAGCAGCCAAGATCTGTCCGGGGAGCTGTTTTTT.